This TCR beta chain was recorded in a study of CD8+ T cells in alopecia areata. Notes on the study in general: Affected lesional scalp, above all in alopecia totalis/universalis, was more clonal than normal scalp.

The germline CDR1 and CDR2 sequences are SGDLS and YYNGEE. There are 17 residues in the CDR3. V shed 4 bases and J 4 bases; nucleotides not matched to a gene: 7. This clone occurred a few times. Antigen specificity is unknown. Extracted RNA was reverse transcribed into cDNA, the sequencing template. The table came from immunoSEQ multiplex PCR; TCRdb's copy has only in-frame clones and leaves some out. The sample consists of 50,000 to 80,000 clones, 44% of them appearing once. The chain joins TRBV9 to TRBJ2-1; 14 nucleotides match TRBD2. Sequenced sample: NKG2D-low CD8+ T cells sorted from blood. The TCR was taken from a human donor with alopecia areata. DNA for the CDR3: TGTGCCAGCAGCCTCCAGGGACTAGCGGGGGAGTACAATGAGCAGTTCTTC. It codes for CASSLQGLAGEYNEQFF.